The present T cell receptor (beta chain) was sequenced within a study of radiation and T cells in renal cell carcinoma. Measured with immunoSEQ multiplex PCR; TCRdb has only the in-frame clones, and not every one. The sample records about 150,000 clones, roughly nine tenths being singletons. Time point noted: baseline pretreatment blood. As for treatment: 15 Gy SBRT to primary tumor, nephrectomy 4 weeks later. The germline V gene has CDR1 LNHDA and CDR2 SQIVND (reference sequence). Trimming shortened V by 7 bases and J by 7 bases, and 20 bases separated the two germline ends. This CDR3 is built from 15 residues.

This receptor was obtained from a woman in her seventies with renal cell carcinoma. Sequencing used blood, obtained from a patient whose treatment included radiotherapy and nephrectomy. The chain carries TRBV19 and TRBJ2-4, with D possibly TRBD2 on 6 matching bases. The CDR3 DNA reads TGTGCCAGTAAAGACCCAGGAGGGTCTTCGAACATTCAGTACTTC. This translates into CASKDPGGSSNIQYF.